This TCR beta chain was recorded in a study of blood T cell repertoires in COVID-19. Overall study: Both acute and convalescent COVID-19 samples were obtained from the United States, Italy and Spain.

The length of the CDR3 is 15 residues. J gave up 3 bases and V 5 bases, and 3 bases lay outside the gene matches. Germline CDR1 is SGHTA and CDR2 is FQGTGA. Sequencing was performed with immunoSEQ multiplex PCR; in TCRdb, only in-frame clones are kept and a portion is missing. The sample includes roughly 260,000 clones, around four fifths of them seen just once. The sample was PBMCs or T cells enriched from blood (not recorded which). This sequence joins TRBV7-3 and TRBJ2-2; 10 bases fit TRBD2. The clonotype originates from a woman aged 40 to 50 who had been exposed to COVID-19. The CDR3 is CASSQLAGYTGELFF. The CDR3 DNA is TGTGCCAGCAGCCAACTAGCGGGGTACACCGGGGAGCTGTTTTTT.